This TCR beta chain was captured by sequencing in a study of T cell responses to AZD1222 COVID-19 vaccine. Study information: Second-dose recipients at about 4 or about 12 weeks were treated as one pooled group. Study-level findings and limits: With dominance at 160-218 and 743-854, vaccine-associated CD4 TCRs spanned spike. Receipt of two AZD1222 doses was followed by a rise in Spike-specific TCR breadth and depth. Females made up more of the donors, who were largely white British, and clonal diversity may have come out too low.

Data came from immunoSEQ multiplex PCR; TCRdb stores just in-frame clones and leaves some out. The profile shows 100,000 or so clones, 88% of them singletons. This clone was recorded only once. Its antigen is not identified. The CDR3 extends over 15 amino acids. Per germline, CDR1 SGHRS and CDR2 YFSETQ. The germline V and J ends were trimmed by 0 bases and 4 bases, with 11 bases remaining between them. This sample comprised peripheral blood, obtained on day 0 of AZD1222 vaccination. This receptor was obtained from an adult in good health. This rearrangement joins TRBV5-1 to TRBJ2-1; D may match TRBD1 or TRBD2 (5 bases each). CDR3 residues: CASSLVGGSYNEQFF. DNA for the CDR3: TGCGCCAGCAGCTTGGTTGGGGGATCTTACAATGAGCAGTTCTTC.